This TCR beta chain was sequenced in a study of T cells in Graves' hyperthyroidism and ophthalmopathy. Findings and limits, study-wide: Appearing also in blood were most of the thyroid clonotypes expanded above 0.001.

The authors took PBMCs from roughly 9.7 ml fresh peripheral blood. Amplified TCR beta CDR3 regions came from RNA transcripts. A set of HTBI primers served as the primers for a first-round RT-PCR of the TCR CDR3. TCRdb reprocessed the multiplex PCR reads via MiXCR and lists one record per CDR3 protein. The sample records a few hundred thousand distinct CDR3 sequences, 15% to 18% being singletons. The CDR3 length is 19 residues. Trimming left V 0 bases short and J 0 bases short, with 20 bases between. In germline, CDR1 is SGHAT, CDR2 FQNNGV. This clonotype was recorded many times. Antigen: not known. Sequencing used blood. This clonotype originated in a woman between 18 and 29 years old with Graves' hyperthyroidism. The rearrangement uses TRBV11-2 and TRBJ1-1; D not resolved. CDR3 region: CASSLDAVGASSLNTEAFF. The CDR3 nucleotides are TGTGCCAGCAGCTTAGACGCAGTAGGTGCTTCTTCCCTGAACACTGAAGCTTTCTTT.